This section outlines one T cell receptor beta chain sequence together with its context. This clonotype has only a few counts. The antigen this receptor binds is unknown. Base qualities are not at hand, and no much larger clone is one base apart. Including cysteine and phenylalanine, the CDR3 has 14 amino acids. Solely the CDR3 DNA is kept, with 42 bases framed from the first base. According to the germline V gene (reference sequence), CDR1 reads SEHNR and CDR2 reads FQNEAQ. Trimming takes 5 bases from V and 3 bases from J, and the germline ends sit 12 bases apart. Library method: 5' RACE. The data were produced on an Illumina HiSeq 2500. A second PCR of about 7 to 12 cycles was run with a J-beta primer mix and a sample-barcoded 5' primer. Each TCR beta cDNA molecule received a unique molecular identifier from a template-switch 5' adaptor carrying 12 random nucleotides. Each sample yielded at least 3 million CDR3-containing paired-end reads. The Mint cDNA synthesis kit, primed by a TRBC-specific oligonucleotide, was used to synthesize first-strand cDNA from all RNA. All cDNA was treated with uracil-DNA glycosylase and then went through a first 18-cycle PCR with the universal primers M1SS and BC2_uni_R. On the study's bioinformatics: For normalization, 1 million high-quality reads, each with a distinct molecular identifier, were randomly selected from each sample. Instead of being binned into consensus sequences, reads with shared molecular identifiers were discarded. MiTCR, run with a Q25 quality threshold and the strictest error-elimination algorithm, handled CDR3 identification, clonotype clustering and error correction. A nonparametric unseen species model using Euler transformation provided a lower-bound estimate of total TCR beta diversity. TCRdb trimmed the raw reads at Q25, called clones with MiXCR and kept productive beta chains. All rows with the same CDR3 protein become a single entry with the most common DNA and genes. It is TCRdb's table, rather than the study itself, that gives the V and J calls and clone size. The sample table lists about 780,000 distinct CDR3 sequences, about a quarter of them with a count of one. Jointly, the top ten make up under 3% of the sample.

The data derive from a study of blood T cells in healthy people across ages (dated by TCRdb to 2015 to 2017). About the investigation overall: Template switching captured roughly one uniquely barcoded TCR beta cDNA molecule per two T cells in model experiments. The study measured age-related changes in TCR beta repertoire diversity using deep sequencing normalized with unique cDNA molecular identifiers. Donors were grouped into four age groups: young (average approximately 16 years), middle-aged (roughly 38), aged (62) and long-lived (about 89). Two additional independent replicas of 1 million unique cDNA reads from the same blood draw were analyzed for two donors (one aged 18 to 30 and one aged 80 or older). Overall results and qualifications from the work: Estimates of total diversity from one million sequenced T cells were regarded as lower bounds and underestimates. A strong correlation was found between observed TCR beta diversity and the percentage of naive T cells measured by flow cytometry. Compared with the aged group, the long-lived group had more naive CD4+ T cells, fewer expanded clones and increased TCR diversity, suggesting age selection. Donor CMV infection status was unknown, potentially confounding age-related changes in expanded clonotypes. Since profiling was done on bulk unsorted PBMCs, naive and antigen-experienced compartments could not be conclusively compared. As age increased, observed TCR beta diversity per million T cells dropped in a roughly linear way, and a significant reduction was already evident by age about 40.

The donors were 40 or so Caucasian individuals from Russia, aged roughly 6 to 95 years, who were systemically healthy. Each donor gave about 11 milliliters of peripheral blood, drawn into EDTA-treated Vacutainer tubes. PBMCs were isolated by Ficoll-Paque density-gradient centrifugation, with at least 6.5 million obtained per sample. Total RNA was extracted from PBMCs with Trizol reagent, with at least 5 micrograms obtained per sample. The percentages of naive CD45RAhigh/CD27high T cells were determined by flow cytometry on a PBMC aliquot from every donor. The data also belong to a second study, concerning T cells of mothers and their children. The second investigation adds: Nine systemically healthy Caucasian individuals, comprising three mothers and their six children, were included as donors. cDNA synthesis used all of the extracted RNA, with approximately 1.4 ug of RNA in each 15 ul reaction. In the second PCR, sample barcodes and 2-4 random nucleotides were introduced via the M1S primer. Each mother yielded over 8.5 million TCR beta CDR3 reads and each child some 3 million reads. In both related and unrelated pairs, thymic selection shapes the output of TCR recombination in a similar way, with inherited differences having only a minor effect. Normalized repertoire overlap was always found to be slightly, but never significantly, higher in related mother-child pairs than in unrelated mother-child pairs. With a sensitivity of approximately 100 clones per million clonotypes, no persistent microchimeric T cell clones were detected. In the study, deep NGS was used to compare the TCR beta repertoires of mothers and children, and features distinguishing related mother-child pairs from unrelated individuals were sought. Mothers averaged roughly 40 +/- 4 years of age and children averaged about 10 +/- 4 years. After adapter ligation was performed with NEBNext reagents, the libraries were sequenced on an Illumina HiSeq 2000 with 100+100 nt paired-end reads. Mother and child libraries were prepared a month apart and sequenced in separate runs to prevent cross-contamination. Each donor had between roughly 450,000 and 2,300,000 distinct TCR beta clonotypes identified. Naive TCR beta clonotypes were estimated from low-frequency clonotypes matched to each donor's FACS-determined naive share, without sorting.

This chain joins TRBV7-9 to TRBJ2-3, with the D gene not confidently named. The sequence was collected from a boy aged 5-17 years in good health. Sequencing was done on a sample of blood. The CDR3: CASSPPRRTDTQYF. The DNA sequence is TGTGCCAGCAGCCCGCCTAGGCGTACAGATACGCAGTATTTT.